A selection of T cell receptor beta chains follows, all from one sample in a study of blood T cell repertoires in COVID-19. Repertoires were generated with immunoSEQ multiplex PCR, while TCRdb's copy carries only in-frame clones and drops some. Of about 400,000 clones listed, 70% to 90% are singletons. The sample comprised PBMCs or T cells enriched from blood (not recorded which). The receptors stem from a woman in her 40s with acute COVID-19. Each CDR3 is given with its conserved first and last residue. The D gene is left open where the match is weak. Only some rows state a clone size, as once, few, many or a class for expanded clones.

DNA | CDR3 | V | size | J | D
TGTGCCAGCAGCCAAGATCCCAGGGGGCGCACCGGGGAGCTGTTTTTT | CASSQDPRGRTGELFF | TRBV3-1/TRBV3-2 | - | TRBJ2-2 | TRBD1
TGTGCCAGCAGCTTGTGGGGCCCTAATTACGAGCAGTACTTC | CASSLWGPNYEQYF | TRBV11-2 | - | TRBJ2-7 | -
TGTGCCAGCAGCGTAGGTCCACAGGGAGAAGAGGCCCTCCACTTT | CASSVGPQGEEALHF | TRBV9 | - | TRBJ1-6 | -
TGTGCCAGCAGCTTGGAGGGACAGGGCTCGGGTAATTCACCCCTCCACTTT | CASSLEGQGSGNSPLHF | TRBV5-8 | - | TRBJ1-6 | TRBD1
TGCGCCAGCAGTAAGGGGGCGGAAGCTGGAAACACCATATATTTT | CASSKGAEAGNTIYF | TRBV4-1 | - | TRBJ1-3 | TRBD1
TGTGCCTGGACCTCCCAAGCTAGCACTGAAGCTTTCTTT | CAWTSQASTEAFF | TRBV30 | - | TRBJ1-1 | -
TGTGCCAGCAGTGAAACTTTAGATTCCAATCAGCCCCAGCATTTT | CASSETLDSNQPQHF | TRBV2 | - | TRBJ1-5 | -
TGTGCCAGCAGCTTGACAGGGCTGAACACTGAAGCTTTCTTT | CASSLTGLNTEAFF | TRBV5-6 | - | TRBJ1-1 | -
TGTGCCAGCAGCAAAGTCGCGACTAGCAATACCTACGAGCAGTACTTC | CASSKVATSNTYEQYF | TRBV21-1 | - | TRBJ2-7 | -
TGTGCCAGTAGTTCAGGACAGGGAAGGCGCTCTGGAAACACCATATATTTT | CASSSGQGRRSGNTIYF | TRBV19 | - | TRBJ1-3 | TRBD1
TGCGCCAGCAGCCAAGACAGGCAGGGATATTCACCCCTCCACTTT | CASSQDRQGYSPLHF | TRBV4-1 | - | TRBJ1-6 | -
TGTGCCATCAGCCACACCCGGGACACCCTATACAATGAGCAGTTCTTC | CAISHTRDTLYNEQFF | TRBV10-3 | - | TRBJ2-1 | -
TGTGCCAGCAGCGGAACCCCCTCGGGCAATGAGCAGTTCTTC | CASSGTPSGNEQFF | TRBV11-2 | - | TRBJ2-1 | -
TGCGCCAGCAGCGGCCAGGGGACAGGGGGAACCGGGGAGCTGTTTTTT | CASSGQGTGGTGELFF | TRBV5-1 | - | TRBJ2-2 | TRBD1
TGTGCCAGCAGAGTCGGGACAGGGCCCTACAATGAGCAGTTCTTC | CASRVGTGPYNEQFF | TRBV2 | - | TRBJ2-1 | TRBD1
TGCGCCAGCGTACAGGTATTCCAAGAGACCCAGTACTTC | CASVQVFQETQYF | TRBV10-1 | - | TRBJ2-5 | -
TGTGCCAGCAGCCCGGACAGGCTCGGCGGCTACACCTTC | CASSPDRLGGYTF | TRBV7-8 | - | TRBJ1-2 | TRBD1
TGTGCCACCAGCAGAGATCAACAGAGCACAGATACGCAGTATTTT | CATSRDQQSTDTQYF | TRBV15 | - | TRBJ2-3 | -
TGTGCCAGCAGCTCACCTAGCGTACCTGAGGGGGAGACCCAGTACTTC | CASSSPSVPEGETQYF | TRBV7-9 | - | TRBJ2-5 | -
TGTGCCTGTCGTCCGGGAATCGGTGAGCAGTTCTTC | CACRPGIGEQFF | TRBV30 | - | TRBJ2-1 | -
TGTGCCAGTAGGTACAGGGCCGGGCAGCCCCAGCATTTT | CASRYRAGQPQHF | TRBV19 | - | TRBJ1-5 | -
TGTGCCAGCCAGGTGGGCCCCCGATCAACAGATACGCAGTATTTT | CASQVGPRSTDTQYF | TRBV27 | - | TRBJ2-3 | -
TGTGCCAGTATTGGCGGTCAGATGCAAGGTGGCTACACCTTC | CASIGGQMQGGYTF | TRBV19 | - | TRBJ1-2 | -
TGTGCCAGCAGTTACGCGCCGGGGTCGAACACCGGGGAGCTGTTTTTT | CASSYAPGSNTGELFF | TRBV6-2/TRBV6-3 | - | TRBJ2-2 | -
TGTGCCAGCAGCGTACAGGGTTTGACTGAAGCTTTCTTT | CASSVQGLTEAFF | TRBV9 | once | TRBJ1-1 | -
TGTGCCAGCGGTTTGGACGCGGGGTATGAAGCTTTCTTT | CASGLDAGYEAFF | TRBV7-8 | few | TRBJ1-1 | -